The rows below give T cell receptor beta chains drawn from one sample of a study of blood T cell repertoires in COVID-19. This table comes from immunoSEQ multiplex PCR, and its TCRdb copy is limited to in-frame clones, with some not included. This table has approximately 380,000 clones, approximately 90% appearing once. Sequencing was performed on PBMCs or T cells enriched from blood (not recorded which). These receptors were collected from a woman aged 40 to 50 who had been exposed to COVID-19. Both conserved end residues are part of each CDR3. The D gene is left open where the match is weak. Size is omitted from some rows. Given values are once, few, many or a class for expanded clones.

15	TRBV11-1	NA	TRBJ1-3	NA	CASSFRGETGNTIYF	TGTGCCAGCAGCTTCAGGGGCGAAACTGGAAACACCATATATTTT
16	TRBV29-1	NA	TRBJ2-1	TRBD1	CSVEGADREPYNEQFF	TGCAGCGTTGAGGGGGCAGACAGGGAACCATACAATGAGCAGTTCTTC
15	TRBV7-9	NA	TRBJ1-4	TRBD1	CASSAYRGGREKLFF	TGTGCCAGCAGCGCCTACAGGGGAGGAAGGGAAAAACTGTTTTTT
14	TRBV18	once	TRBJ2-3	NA	CASSPPSPRDTQYF	TGTGCCAGCTCACCTCCCTCACCGCGAGATACGCAGTATTTT
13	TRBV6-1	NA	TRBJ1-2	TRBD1	CASSETGGDGYTF	TGTGCCAGCAGTGAAACAGGGGGTGATGGCTACACCTTC
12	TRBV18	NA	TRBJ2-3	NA	CASSNVADTQYF	TGTGCCAGCTCTAACGTAGCTGATACGCAGTATTTT
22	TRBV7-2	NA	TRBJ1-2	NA	CASSLAGFDSGTRRTFNYGYTF	TGTGCCAGCAGCTTAGCAGGATTCGATTCAGGGACACGGCGTACTTTTAACTATGGCTACACCTTC
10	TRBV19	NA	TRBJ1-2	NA	CASAGYGYTF	TGTGCCAGTGCCGGCTATGGCTACACCTTC
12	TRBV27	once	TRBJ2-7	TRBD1	CASSLTGAEQYF	TGTGCCAGCAGTCTGACAGGGGCCGAGCAGTACTTC
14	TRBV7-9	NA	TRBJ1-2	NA	CASSLEGANYGYTF	TGTGCCAGCAGCTTAGAAGGGGCTAACTATGGCTACACCTTC
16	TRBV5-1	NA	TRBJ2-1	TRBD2	CASSPSGTSGRKAQFF	TGCGCCAGCAGCCCGTCCGGGACTAGCGGGAGGAAGGCGCAGTTCTTC